This T cell receptor beta chain appears in the sequencing data of a study of T cells after yellow fever vaccination. The sample holds one count of this clonotype. TCRdb re-called the 5' RACE reads with MiXCR, one entry per CDR3 protein. The sample lists hundreds of thousands of distinct CDR3 sequences, approximately 12% seen once, with roughly 3% in the top ten. Germline V gives CDR1 DFQATT, CDR2 SNEGSKA (reference sequence). The length of the CDR3 is 17 residues. With 0 bases removed from V and 0 bases from J, the gap between germline ends came to 15 bases. This TCR was recovered from a young man who received the YFV17D yellow fever vaccine. The sample in question was CD4+ T cells sorted from PBMCs, obtained 15 days after the yellow fever booster vaccination. The chain couples TRBV20-1 to TRBJ1-5, with unresolved D. The CDR3 region is CSARDRQNPFSNQPQHF. The CDR3 nucleotides are TGCAGTGCTAGAGATAGGCAGAATCCGTTTAGCAATCAGCCCCAGCATTTT.